This T cell receptor beta chain emerged from a study of cytomegalovirus exposure and HLA in healthy donors. A remark on this clone: As yet, its antigen is unknown.

In the PCR, 60 Vbeta and 13 Jbeta primers were used. Sequencing was performed with immunoSEQ multiplex PCR; in TCRdb, only in-frame clones are kept and a portion is missing. This repertoire shows some 150,000 clones, 80% found once; its top ten account for 9.7%. Overall study findings and caveats: In a later analysis, CMV-associated beta chains were mostly HLA-associated, it appeared.

The sequence came from a man between 18 and 29 years old in good health and CMV-seropositive. The sequencing input was PBMCs.

In nucleotides, the CDR3 is TGTGCCAGCAGTTACGAAGCGGGGGACTACGAGCAGTACTTC. This gives the protein CASSYEAGDYEQYF. The rearrangement joins TRBV6-5 to TRBJ2-5, with 8 bases lining up with TRBD2. Matching the DNA end better, TRBJ2-7 makes the J call doubtful. The CDR3 has 14 amino acids. Per germline, CDR1 MNHEY and CDR2 SVGAGI.